The 15 T cell receptor beta chains below were found in one sample sequenced in a study of CD8+ T cells in alopecia areata (dated by TCRdb to 2017 to 2018). The library was built by means of the immunoSEQ multiplex PCR assay. For TCR sequencing, RNA was extracted from every sample and reverse transcribed into cDNA to serve as template. The table comes from immuneACCESS by way of TCRdb, which keeps in-frame sequences with V and J called. Part of the clones is missing from these tables; in studies checked, under half for an unresolved V gene and the rest for unknown reasons. The table shows around 300,000 clones here, with no singletons. The ten largest make up 1.2% of the sample. Cells from pooled mouse cutaneous lymph nodes were stained for CD4, CD8alpha, NKG2D, NKG2ACE and other markers and then sorted on a BD Influx. Sequencing used CD4+ T cells sorted from a lymph node. The receptors originated from a C3H/HeJ mouse with alopecia areata. The MHC haplotype that this mouse strain carries is H2-k.

Comment on this clone: The listed genes are named as in mouse. Coverage ceases 4 residues before the CDR3 finishes, and the germline J gene fills in the end. The rearrangement joins TRBV19 to TRBJ2-4; 12 nucleotides agree with TRBD1. Germline CDR1 and CDR2: FNHDT and SITEND (reference sequence). CDR3 length: 14 residues. CDR3 bases read: TGTGCCAGCAGTATGGGACAGGGGGCGAAC. The encoded protein is CASSMGQGAN. The whole CDR3 reads CASSMGQGANTLYF.

This clone has just a few counts. The gene names given are mouse names. The CDR3 extends 4 residues past the end of the read, so its final part is completed from the germline J gene. V is TRBV5 and J is TRBJ2-2; D perhaps matches TRBD1 (6 bases). Germline V lookup: CDR1 LGHNA, CDR2 YNLKQL (reference sequence). This CDR3 region has 15 residues. Trimming pared 4 bases from V and 1 base from J, leaving 10 bases between. The covered CDR3 bases are TGTGCCAGCAGCCCTACGGGACAAAACACCGGG. Its protein product is CASSPTGQNTG. The full CDR3 sequence reads CASSPTGQNTGQLYF.

Comment on this clone: Gene labels here are mouse ones. The read finishes 4 residues shy of the CDR3 end, and the germline J gene is used to complete it. V gene TRBV5 combines with J gene TRBJ1-2; 8 bases agree with TRBD1. Trimming cost V 7 bases and J 3 bases; bases outside gene matches: 4. The germline V gene encodes CDR1 LGHNA and CDR2 YNLKQL (reference sequence). The CDR3 is 13 residues long. CDR3 amino acids: CASKGQADSDYTF. Partial CDR3 DNA: TGTGCCAGCAAGGGACAGGCCGACTCC.

This clone showed up just a few times. The listed genes are named as in mouse. The read finishes 4 residues shy of the CDR3 end, and the germline J gene is used to complete it. V usage is TRBV12-1 and J usage is TRBJ1-2; a possible D gene is TRBD1 (6 bases). Per the germline V gene, CDR1 is SGHSN and CDR2 is HYEKVE. The CDR3 length is 12 residues. Partial CDR3 DNA: TGTGCCAGCTCTCAGGGGGGGTCC. Protein: CASSQGGS. The entire CDR3 sequence reads CASSQGGSDYTF.

Concerning this clone itself: The gene symbols are mouse symbols. The read is 4 residues too short to cover the CDR3 end, so that end is filled in from the germline J gene. J is TRBJ2-5 and V is TRBV13-2; 11 bases match TRBD2. V shed 0 bases, J shed 1 base, and the junction held 1 base outside the gene matches. CDR1 and CDR2 (germline): NNHNN, SYGAGS (reference sequence). The CDR3 has 16 amino acids. CDR3: CASGDGLGGYQDTQYF. CDR3 bases read: TGTGCCAGCGGTGATGGACTGGGGGGGTACCAAGAC.

As concerns this clone: Gene names and germline match the mouse. The CDR3 end is not reached by the read, which stops 4 residues before it; the germline J gene fills it in. The J gene is TRBJ1-1, the V gene TRBV19, with 7 nucleotides matching TRBD1. With V trimmed by 7 bases and J by 0 bases, 3 bases remained unmatched. The CDR3 runs to 13 residues. Germline CDR1 and CDR2: FNHDT and SITEND (reference sequence). The CDR3 bases that were read are TGTGCCAGCCACAGGGGCCCAAACACA. It encodes CASHRGPNT. The complete CDR3 reads CASHRGPNTEVFF. The full variable domain, in which reference TRBV19 and TRBJ1-1 provide the parts outside the CDR3, is GGIITQTPKFLIGQEGQKLTLKCQQNFNHDTMYWYRQDSGKGLRLIYYSITENDLQKGDLSEGYDASREKKSSFSLTVTSAQKNEMAVFLCASHRGPNTEVFFGKGTRLTVV.

Details on this clone: These gene names are mouse names. The missing CDR3 end, 4 residues past where the read stops, is filled in from the germline J gene. The V call is TRBV13-3, the J call TRBJ2-5; 8 bases are shared with TRBD2. The CDR3 length is 14 residues. The V segment lost 5 bases and the J segment 3 bases; nucleotides outside the gene matches: 5. Germline assignment: CDR1 NNHDY and CDR2 SYVADS. Incomplete CDR3 DNA: TGTGCCAGCAGCCCTACTGGGGGTCAAGAC. Amino acid sequence: CASSPTGGQD. In full, the CDR3 reads CASSPTGGQDTQYF.

This clone was counted only a few times. The gene names given are mouse names. Read sequence stops 3 residues before the CDR3 end, and the germline J gene provides the missing end. The gene calls are TRBV19 and TRBJ1-6; tentatively, D is TRBD1 (6 bases). TRBJ1-6 qualifies as an ORF whose function is uncertain. The CDR3 extends over 14 amino acids. Per germline, CDR1 FNHDT and CDR2 SITEND (reference sequence). Trimming took off 1 base at V and 8 bases at J, with 10 bases between the two ends. CDR3 bases read: TGTGCCAGCAGTATATCAGGGGCGCATTCGCCC. It yields the protein CASSISGAHSP. From start to end, the CDR3 is CASSISGAHSPLYF.

To note about this clone: Here the gene names and germline are mouse. The CDR3 end falls 4 residues outside the read, so it is completed with the germline J gene. The chain carries TRBV16 and TRBJ1-1; 10 nucleotides agree with TRBD1. In germline, CDR1 is SGHSA, CDR2 FRNQAP. V shed 0 bases, J shed 3 bases, and the junction held 4 bases outside the gene matches. The CDR3 consists of 16 residues. CDR3 DNA, as far as it was read: TGTGCAAGCAGCTTAGATTTCGGGACAGGGGACACA. Its translation: CASSLDFGTGDT. The whole CDR3 protein is CASSLDFGTGDTEVFF. The whole variable domain, remainder taken from reference TRBV16 and TRBJ1-1, is NAGVIQTPRHKVTGKGQEATLWCEPISGHSAVFWYRQTIVQGLEFLTYFRNQAPIDDSGMPKERFSAQMPNQSHSTLKIQSTQPQDSAVYLCASSLDFGTGDTEVFFGKGTRLTVV.

This clone was recorded many times. Gene names and germline match the mouse. The read gets to within 4 residues of the CDR3 end, and the germline J gene fills in the rest. The chain uses TRBV17 and TRBJ2-2; 10 positions agree with TRBD2. The CDR3 extends over 16 amino acids. With V trimmed by 7 bases and J by 1 base, 6 bases remained unmatched. In germline, CDR1 is MNHDT, CDR2 YYDKIL. CDR3 protein: CASKLLGGLNTGQLYF. The CDR3 DNA, read in part, is TGTGCTAGCAAATTACTGGGGGGGTTAAACACCGGG.

A word on this clone: All gene names here are mouse names. The read stops 4 residues short of the end of the CDR3; the missing end is completed from the germline J gene. The rearrangement joins TRBV31 to TRBJ2-7, with 12 bases fitting TRBD2. Germline V lookup: CDR1 GKSSPN, CDR2 SITVG. V shed 3 bases, J shed 2 bases, and the junction held 2 bases outside the gene matches. This CDR3 is 14 amino acids long. Partial CDR3 DNA: TGTGCCTGGAGCCGGACTGGGGGGGCCTAT. Translation gives CAWSRTGGAY. The CDR3 reads in full as CAWSRTGGAYEQYF.

This clone has only a few counts. Gene names are the mouse ones. At the DNA level, this CDR3 is encoded by other sequences in the same sample as well. CDR3 in amino acids: CASSLSYEQYF. The part of the CDR3 DNA that was read is TGTGCCAGCAGCCTATCCTAT. The genes are TRBV13-3 and TRBJ2-7; no clear D gene. The read terminates 4 residues before the CDR3 end, so the remaining end is supplied by the germline J gene. The CDR3 contains 11 residues. Trimming cost V 5 bases and J 1 base, with 4 bases left between them. Germline V gene sequence: CDR1 NNHDY, CDR2 SYVADS.

This clone was observed a few times. Gene names refer to mouse genes. The CDR3 extends 3 residues past the end of the read, so its final part is completed from the germline J gene. The sample contains more than one DNA sequence encoding this CDR3. The chain uses TRBV19 and TRBJ1-6, with D perhaps matching TRBD1 (6 bases). TRBJ1-6 carries the ORF label, with uncertain function. V was clipped by 2 bases and J by 6 bases, with 12 bases between them. Germline CDR1 FNHDT, CDR2 SITEND (reference sequence). The CDR3 spans 15 residues. The chain's CDR3 is CASSIQGRGNSPLYF. The DNA read from the CDR3 is TGTGCCAGCAGTATCCAGGGGAGGGGTAATTCGCCC.

This clone came up a few times. Genes and germline come from the mouse. The CDR3 end is not reached by the read, which stops 4 residues before it; the germline J gene fills it in. The chain recombines TRBV19 with TRBJ2-1; 14 bases align to TRBD2. Unmatched junction bases numbered 5, after V lost 3 bases and J lost 3 bases. The CDR3 runs to 17 residues. Germline V gene sequence: CDR1 FNHDT, CDR2 SITEND (reference sequence). CDR3 DNA, as far as it was read: TGTGCCAGCAGTACCCGGGGACTGGGGGGGCGCTATGCT. This codes for CASSTRGLGGRYA. From start to end, the CDR3 is CASSTRGLGGRYAEQFF.

Note on this clone: All gene names here are mouse names. The missing CDR3 end, 4 residues past where the read stops, is filled in from the germline J gene. V usage is TRBV13-3 and J usage is TRBJ2-5; the D is unclear. In germline, CDR1 is NNHDY, CDR2 SYVADS. This CDR3 spans 13 amino acids. The CDR3 reads CASSDDKGDTQYF. Incomplete CDR3 DNA: TGTGCCAGCAGTGATGACAAGGGAGAC.